The clone carrying this TCR beta chain was observed a single time. The target antigen is unknown. Researchers prepared the TCRbeta library using unique molecular identifiers, the study reports. TCRdb re-derived calls from the PCR reads in MiXCR, one entry per CDR3 protein. The sample consists of some 450,000 distinct CDR3 sequences, approximately 42% of them appearing once. V lost 6 bases to trimming and J lost 3 bases, with 15 bases between them. This CDR3 is 14 amino acids long. This sample is drawn from a study of T-cell reconstitution after alpha-beta-depleted transplantation in children. The study's findings and limits: One year post-transplant, T-cell counts and diversity were largely derived from T cells produced anew.

This sequence originates from a girl aged 2 to 9 with aplastic anemia, due to receive a stem cell transplant. Sequenced material: PBMCs, taken before TCRalphabeta/CD19-depleted stem cell transplant. The V gene is TRBV12-3 or TRBV12-4, the J gene TRBJ2-7; D could derive from TRBD1 or TRBD2 (5 bases each). The CDR3: CASSVRDRGYEQYF. The CDR3, as DNA: TGTGCCAGCAGCGTCCGGGACCGCGGCTACGAGCAGTACTTC.